This paragraph covers one T cell receptor beta chain sequence. Germline V gene lookup returns CDR1 LGHNA and CDR2 YSLEER. The ends were cut back, 3 bases at V and 5 bases at J, with 12 bases in the middle. CDR3 length equals 14 residues. This record comes from a study of shared clonotypes between healthy human individuals. Replicate PCRs for unsorted PBMC used about 0.3 ug DNA (around 30,000 T cell genomes). Assay used: immunoSEQ multiplex PCR; TCRdb lists only in-frame clones, some missing. The table records about 490,000 clones, approximately 81% of them present only once. This sequence was found in a woman aged 40 to 55 in good health. Some clones in this sample may be carry-over from other donors' samples. This chain links TRBV4-3 with TRBJ2-3; D is unclear. Input material: PBMCs. CDR3 in DNA: TGCGCCAGCAGCCAGGATCATGGTCGAGATACGCAGTATTTT. This encodes CASSQDHGRDTQYF.